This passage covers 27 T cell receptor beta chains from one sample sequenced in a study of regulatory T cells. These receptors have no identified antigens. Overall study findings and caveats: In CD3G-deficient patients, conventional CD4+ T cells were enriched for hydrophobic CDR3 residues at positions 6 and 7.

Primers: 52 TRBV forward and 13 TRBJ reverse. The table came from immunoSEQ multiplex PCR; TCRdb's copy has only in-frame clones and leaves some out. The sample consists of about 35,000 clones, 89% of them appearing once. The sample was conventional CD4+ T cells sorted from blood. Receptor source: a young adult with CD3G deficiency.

The CDR3 DNA reads as TGTGCCAGCAGCTTTAGTGGGGCCAACGTCCTGACTTTC. Translation: CASSFSGANVLTF. This sequence joins TRBV7-9 and TRBJ2-6; D is undetermined. With 3 bases removed from V and 3 bases from J, the gap between germline ends came to 3 bases. The CDR3 contains 13 residues. Germline V lookup: CDR1 SEHNR, CDR2 FQNEAQ (reference sequence). Using reference TRBV7-9 and TRBJ2-6 for the parts outside the CDR3, the full variable domain is DTGVSQNPRHKITKRGQNVTFRCDPISEHNRLYWYRQTLGQGPEFLTYFQNEAQLEKSRLLSDRFSAERPKGSFSTLEIQRTEQGDSAMYLCASSFSGANVLTFGAGSRLTVL.

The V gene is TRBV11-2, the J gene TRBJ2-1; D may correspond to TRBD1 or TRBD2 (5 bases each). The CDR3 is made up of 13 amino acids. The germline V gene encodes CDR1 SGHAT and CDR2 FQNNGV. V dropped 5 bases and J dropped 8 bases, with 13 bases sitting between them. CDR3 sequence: CASSPQDLHEQFF. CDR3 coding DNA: TGTGCCAGCAGCCCACAGGACTTGCATGAGCAGTTCTTC. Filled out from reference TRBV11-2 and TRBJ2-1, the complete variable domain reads EAGVAQSPRYKIIEKRQSVAFWCNPISGHATLYWYQQILGQGPKLLIQFQNNGVVDDSQLPKDRFSAERLKGVDSTLKIQPAKLEDSAVYLCASSPQDLHEQFFGPGTRLTVL.

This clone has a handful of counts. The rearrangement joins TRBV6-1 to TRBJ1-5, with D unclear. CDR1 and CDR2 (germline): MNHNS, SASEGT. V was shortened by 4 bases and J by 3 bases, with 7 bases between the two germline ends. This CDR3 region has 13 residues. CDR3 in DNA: TGTGCCAGCAGTGCAGTCTTCAATCAGCCCCAGCATTTT. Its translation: CASSAVFNQPQHF.

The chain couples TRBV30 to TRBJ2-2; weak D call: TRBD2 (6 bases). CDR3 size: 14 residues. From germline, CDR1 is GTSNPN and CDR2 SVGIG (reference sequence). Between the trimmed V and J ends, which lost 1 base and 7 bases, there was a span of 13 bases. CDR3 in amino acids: CAWSAGTDYGELFF. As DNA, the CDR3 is TGTGCCTGGAGTGCCGGGACGGACTACGGGGAGCTGTTTTTT. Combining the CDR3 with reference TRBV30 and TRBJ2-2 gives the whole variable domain SQTIHQWPATLVQPVGSPLSLECTVEGTSNPNLYWYRQAAGRGLQLLFYSVGIGQISSEVPQNLSASRPQDRQFILSSKKLLLSDSGFYLCAWSAGTDYGELFFGEGSRLTVL.

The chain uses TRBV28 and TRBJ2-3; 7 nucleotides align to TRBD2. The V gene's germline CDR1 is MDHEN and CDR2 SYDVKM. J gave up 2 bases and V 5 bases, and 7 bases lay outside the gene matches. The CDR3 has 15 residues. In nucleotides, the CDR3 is TGTGCCAGCAGTAAACTAGCGCCCTACACAGATACGCAGTATTTT. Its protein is CASSKLAPYTDTQYF.

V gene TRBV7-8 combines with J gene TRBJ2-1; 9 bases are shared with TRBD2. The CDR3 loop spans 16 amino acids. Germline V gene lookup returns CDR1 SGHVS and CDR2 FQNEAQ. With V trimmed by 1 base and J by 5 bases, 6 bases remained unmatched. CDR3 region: CASSLVRLAGNNEQFF. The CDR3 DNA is TGTGCCAGCAGCTTAGTTAGGCTAGCGGGGAACAATGAGCAGTTCTTC. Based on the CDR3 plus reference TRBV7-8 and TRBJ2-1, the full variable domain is GAGVSQSPRYKVAKRGQDVALRCDPISGHVSLFWYQQALGQGPEFLTYFQNEAQLDKSGLPSDRFFAERPEGSVSTLKIQRTQQEDSAVYLCASSLVRLAGNNEQFFGPGTRLTVL.

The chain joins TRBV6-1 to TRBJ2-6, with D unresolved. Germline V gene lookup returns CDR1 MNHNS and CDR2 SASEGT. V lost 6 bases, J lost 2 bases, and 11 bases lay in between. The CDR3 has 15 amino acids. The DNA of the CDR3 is TGTGCCAGCAGGGGTGGTCACGCTGGGGCCAACGTCCTGACTTTC. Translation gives CASRGGHAGANVLTF.

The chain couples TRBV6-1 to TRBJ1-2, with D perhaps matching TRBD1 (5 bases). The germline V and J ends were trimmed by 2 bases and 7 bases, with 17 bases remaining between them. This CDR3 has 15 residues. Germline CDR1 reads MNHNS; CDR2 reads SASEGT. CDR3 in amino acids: CASSELAGPRVGYTF. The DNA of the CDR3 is TGTGCCAGCAGTGAATTGGCAGGGCCCCGGGTTGGCTACACCTTC.

In DNA, the CDR3 is TGTGCCATCAGTGAGTCTACAGGGGTCGCGCAGTATTTT. It encodes CAISESTGVAQYF. This chain uses TRBV10-3 with TRBJ2-3; 7 bases map to TRBD1. This CDR3 contains 13 residues. V lost 0 bases to trimming and J lost 10 bases; unmatched junction nucleotides: 4. Germline V gene sequence: CDR1 ENHRY, CDR2 SYGVKD.

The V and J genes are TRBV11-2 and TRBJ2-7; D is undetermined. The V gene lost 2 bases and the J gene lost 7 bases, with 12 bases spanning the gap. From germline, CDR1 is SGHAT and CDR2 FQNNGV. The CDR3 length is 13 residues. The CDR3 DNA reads TGTGCCAGCAGCTTATGGATTTCGGGTGAGCAGTACTTC. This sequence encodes CASSLWISGEQYF.

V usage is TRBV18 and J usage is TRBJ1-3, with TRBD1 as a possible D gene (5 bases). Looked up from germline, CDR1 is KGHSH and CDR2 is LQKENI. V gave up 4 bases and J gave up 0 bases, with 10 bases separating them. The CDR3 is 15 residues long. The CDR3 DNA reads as TGTGCCAGCTCACGCCTGACAGTCTCTGGAAACACCATATATTTT. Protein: CASSRLTVSGNTIYF. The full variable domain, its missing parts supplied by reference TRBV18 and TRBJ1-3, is NAGVMQNPRHLVRRRGQEARLRCSPMKGHSHVYWYRQLPEEGLKFMVYLQKENIIDESGMPKERFSAEFPKEGPSILRIQQVVRGDSAAYFCASSRLTVSGNTIYFGEGSWLTVV.

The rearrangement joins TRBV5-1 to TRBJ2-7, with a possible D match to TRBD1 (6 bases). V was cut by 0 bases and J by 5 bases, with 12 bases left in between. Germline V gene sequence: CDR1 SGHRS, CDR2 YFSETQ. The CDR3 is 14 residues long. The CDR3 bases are TGCGCCAGCAGCTTGGTAGGACAGCAGGACGAGCAGTACTTC. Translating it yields CASSLVGQQDEQYF.

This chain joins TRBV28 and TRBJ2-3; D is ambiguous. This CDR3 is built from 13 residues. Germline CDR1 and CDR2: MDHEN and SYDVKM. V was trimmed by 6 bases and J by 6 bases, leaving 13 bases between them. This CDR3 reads CASSKSVEDTQYF. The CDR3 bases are TGTGCCAGCAGCAAATCCGTTGAGGATACGCAGTATTTT. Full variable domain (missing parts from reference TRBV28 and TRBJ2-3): DVKVTQSSRYLVKRTGEKVFLECVQDMDHENMFWYRQDPGLGLRLIYFSYDVKMKEKGDIPEGYSVSREKKERFSLILESASTNQTSMYLCASSKSVEDTQYFGPGTRLTVL.

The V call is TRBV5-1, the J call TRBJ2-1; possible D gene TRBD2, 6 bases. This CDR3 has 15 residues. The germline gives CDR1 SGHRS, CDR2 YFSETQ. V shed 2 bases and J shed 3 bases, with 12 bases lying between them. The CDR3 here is CASSFGTDVYNEQFF. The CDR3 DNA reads TGCGCCAGCAGCTTCGGGACTGACGTCTACAATGAGCAGTTCTTC.

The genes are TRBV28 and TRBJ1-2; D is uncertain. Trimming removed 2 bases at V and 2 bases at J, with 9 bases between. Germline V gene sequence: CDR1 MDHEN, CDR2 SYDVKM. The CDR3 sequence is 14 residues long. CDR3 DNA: TGTGCCAGCAGTTTAGATGTCGGAAACTATGGCTACACCTTC. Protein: CASSLDVGNYGYTF.

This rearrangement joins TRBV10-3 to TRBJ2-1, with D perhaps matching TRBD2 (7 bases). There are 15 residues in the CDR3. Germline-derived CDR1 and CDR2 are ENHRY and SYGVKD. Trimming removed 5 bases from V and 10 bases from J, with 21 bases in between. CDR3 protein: CAISSPRGGRGEQFF. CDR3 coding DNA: TGTGCCATCAGTTCGCCGCGCGGGGGCCGGGGGGAGCAGTTCTTC.

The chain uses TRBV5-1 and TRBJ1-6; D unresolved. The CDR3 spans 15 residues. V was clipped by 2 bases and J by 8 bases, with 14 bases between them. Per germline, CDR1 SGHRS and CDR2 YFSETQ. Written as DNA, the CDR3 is TGCGCCAGCAGCTTTTCTCCCGGTTTGGATTCACCCCTCCACTTT. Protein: CASSFSPGLDSPLHF.

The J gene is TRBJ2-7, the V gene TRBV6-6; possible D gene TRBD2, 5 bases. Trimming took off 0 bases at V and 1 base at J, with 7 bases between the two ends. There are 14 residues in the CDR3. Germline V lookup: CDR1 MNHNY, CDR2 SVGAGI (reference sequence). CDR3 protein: CASSYSEGSYEQYF. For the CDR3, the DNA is TGTGCCAGCAGTTACTCCGAGGGTTCCTACGAGCAGTACTTC.

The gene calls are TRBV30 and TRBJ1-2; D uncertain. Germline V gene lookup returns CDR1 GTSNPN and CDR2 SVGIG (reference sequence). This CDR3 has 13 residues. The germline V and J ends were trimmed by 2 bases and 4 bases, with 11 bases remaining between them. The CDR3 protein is CAWSQQLTYGYTF. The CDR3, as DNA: TGTGCCTGGAGTCAACAGCTTACCTATGGCTACACCTTC.

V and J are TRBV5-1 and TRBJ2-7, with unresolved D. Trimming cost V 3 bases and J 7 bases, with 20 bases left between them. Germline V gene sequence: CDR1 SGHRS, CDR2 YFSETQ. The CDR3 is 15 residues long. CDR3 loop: CASSSNIGPEREQYF. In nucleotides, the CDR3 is TGCGCCAGCAGCTCAAACATCGGGCCCGAGAGGGAGCAGTACTTC.

In DNA form, the CDR3 reads TGTGCCAGCAGTTCGGGGGGTGTGGGCAAAAACATTCAGTACTTC. Amino acid sequence: CASSSGGVGKNIQYF. This chain joins TRBV28 and TRBJ2-4; 7 bases agree with TRBD2. This CDR3 comprises 15 residues. V shed 4 bases and J 3 bases; nucleotides not matched to a gene: 6. Per the germline V gene, CDR1 is MDHEN and CDR2 is SYDVKM.

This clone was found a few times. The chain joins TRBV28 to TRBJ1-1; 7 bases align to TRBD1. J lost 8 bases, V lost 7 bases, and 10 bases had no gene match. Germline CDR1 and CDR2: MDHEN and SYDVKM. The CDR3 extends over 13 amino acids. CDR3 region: CASTQGQEVEAFF. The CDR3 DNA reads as TGTGCCAGCACTCAAGGACAGGAAGTAGAAGCTTTCTTT.

The CDR3 sequence: CASSLLGQEQFF. The CDR3 coding sequence is TGTGCCAGCAGTTTATTAGGGCAGGAGCAGTTCTTC. This rearrangement joins TRBV28 to TRBJ2-1, with D uncertain. The V gene lost 1 base and the J gene lost 10 bases, with 8 bases spanning the gap. The CDR3 length is 12 residues. Germline CDR1 MDHEN, CDR2 SYDVKM.

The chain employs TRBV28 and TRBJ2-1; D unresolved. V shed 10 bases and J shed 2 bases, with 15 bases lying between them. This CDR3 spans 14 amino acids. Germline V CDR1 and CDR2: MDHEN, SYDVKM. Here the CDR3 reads CAISPDSTYNEQFF. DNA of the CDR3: TGTGCCATTTCCCCCGACTCCACCTACAATGAGCAGTTCTTC.

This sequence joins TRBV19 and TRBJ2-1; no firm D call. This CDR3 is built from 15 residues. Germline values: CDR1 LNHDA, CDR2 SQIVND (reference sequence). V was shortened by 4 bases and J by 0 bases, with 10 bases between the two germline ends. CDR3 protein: CASSTRPSSYNEQFF. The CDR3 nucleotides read TGTGCCAGTAGTACACGGCCGAGCTCCTACAATGAGCAGTTCTTC.

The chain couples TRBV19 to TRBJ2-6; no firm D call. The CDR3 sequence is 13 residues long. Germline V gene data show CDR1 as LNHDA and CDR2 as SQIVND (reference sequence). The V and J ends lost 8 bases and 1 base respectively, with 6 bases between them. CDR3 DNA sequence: TGTGCCAGTCGGCCTTCTGGGGCCAACGTCCTGACTTTC. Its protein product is CASRPSGANVLTF.

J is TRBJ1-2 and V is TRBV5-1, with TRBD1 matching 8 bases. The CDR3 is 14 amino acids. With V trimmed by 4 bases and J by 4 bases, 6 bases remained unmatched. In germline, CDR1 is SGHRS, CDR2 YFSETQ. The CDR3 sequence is CASSPGTGTYGYTF. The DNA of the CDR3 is TGCGCCAGCAGCCCGGGGACAGGCACCTATGGCTACACCTTC. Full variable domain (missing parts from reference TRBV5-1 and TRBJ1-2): KAGVTQTPRYLIKTRGQQVTLSCSPISGHRSVSWYQQTPGQGLQFLFEYFSETQRNKGNFPGRFSGRQFSNSRSEMNVSTLELGDSALYLCASSPGTGTYGYTFGSGTRLTVV.